This record concerns one T cell receptor (beta chain) sequence. Its cognate antigen is unknown. The record originates from a study of molecular identifiers for immune sequencing clone quantification. The study's findings and limits: Identical TCR molecules can share a barcode, and this sharing could underestimate highly expanded clone sizes. Over 99% of effector molecules, yet under 1% of naive-cell molecules, were held by clones above 20 RNA copies.

Generation of bulk TCR libraries relied on previously described methods and listed TCR primers. TCRdb independently ran MiXCR on the PCR reads; one entry per CDR3 protein. Of approximately 320,000 distinct CDR3 sequences listed, over 20% are singletons. The length of the CDR3 is 18 residues. The ends were cut back, 8 bases at V and 6 bases at J, with 29 bases in the middle. This TCR was recovered from a human donor in good health. Some libraries in this study had Jurkat cell RNA spiked in. The sequenced material came from naive CD8+ T cells from blood, with Jurkat cell RNA spiked in. Subset described: FACS-sorted CD8+CD4-CCR7+CD45RA+ naive T cells. This sequence joins TRBV5-3 and TRBJ2-2, with D perhaps assigned TRBD1 or TRBD2 (5 bases each). TRBV5-3 is an ORF for which the function is uncertain. The CDR3 region has the DNA TGTGCCAGCGGCTTGTTTCTCCCGGGGCAGGGCGGTCCCGGGGAGCTGTTTTTT. This gives the protein CASGLFLPGQGGPGELFF.